This TCR beta chain was documented in a study of OX40 agonist ivuxolimab in advanced cancers. Background on the study: As their treatment, patients were administered ivuxolimab, an agonistic anti-OX40 (CD134) antibody. Cancers in dose escalation were hepatocellular, melanoma, renal cell and head and neck.

Repertoires were generated with immunoSEQ multiplex PCR, while TCRdb's copy carries only in-frame clones and drops some. The top ten hold around 48% of the sample, which has around 18,000 clones, about nine tenths seen once. Points from the study as a whole: Which antigen the expanded peripheral T cells recognized is unknown. Those patients achieving a partial response at 0.1-3.0 mg/kg showed among the lowest clonal expansion.

The CDR3 totals 14 residues. The trim removed 1 base at V and 8 bases at J, leaving 5 bases unmatched. CDR1 is SGHAT, CDR2 FQNNGV, per germline. Worth noting for this clone: Its antigen is undetermined.

The J gene is TRBJ1-3, the V gene TRBV11-2; TRBD1 matches 7 bases. The TCR originated in an adult with an advanced solid tumor such as melanoma, head and neck, liver or kidney cancer. The source was CD4+ or CD8+ T cells sorted from blood, collected in a trial of the OX40 agonist ivuxolimab. Written as DNA, the CDR3 is TGTGCCAGCAGCTTAGGGGGGACAGCCGACACCATATATTTT. Its translation is CASSLGGTADTIYF.